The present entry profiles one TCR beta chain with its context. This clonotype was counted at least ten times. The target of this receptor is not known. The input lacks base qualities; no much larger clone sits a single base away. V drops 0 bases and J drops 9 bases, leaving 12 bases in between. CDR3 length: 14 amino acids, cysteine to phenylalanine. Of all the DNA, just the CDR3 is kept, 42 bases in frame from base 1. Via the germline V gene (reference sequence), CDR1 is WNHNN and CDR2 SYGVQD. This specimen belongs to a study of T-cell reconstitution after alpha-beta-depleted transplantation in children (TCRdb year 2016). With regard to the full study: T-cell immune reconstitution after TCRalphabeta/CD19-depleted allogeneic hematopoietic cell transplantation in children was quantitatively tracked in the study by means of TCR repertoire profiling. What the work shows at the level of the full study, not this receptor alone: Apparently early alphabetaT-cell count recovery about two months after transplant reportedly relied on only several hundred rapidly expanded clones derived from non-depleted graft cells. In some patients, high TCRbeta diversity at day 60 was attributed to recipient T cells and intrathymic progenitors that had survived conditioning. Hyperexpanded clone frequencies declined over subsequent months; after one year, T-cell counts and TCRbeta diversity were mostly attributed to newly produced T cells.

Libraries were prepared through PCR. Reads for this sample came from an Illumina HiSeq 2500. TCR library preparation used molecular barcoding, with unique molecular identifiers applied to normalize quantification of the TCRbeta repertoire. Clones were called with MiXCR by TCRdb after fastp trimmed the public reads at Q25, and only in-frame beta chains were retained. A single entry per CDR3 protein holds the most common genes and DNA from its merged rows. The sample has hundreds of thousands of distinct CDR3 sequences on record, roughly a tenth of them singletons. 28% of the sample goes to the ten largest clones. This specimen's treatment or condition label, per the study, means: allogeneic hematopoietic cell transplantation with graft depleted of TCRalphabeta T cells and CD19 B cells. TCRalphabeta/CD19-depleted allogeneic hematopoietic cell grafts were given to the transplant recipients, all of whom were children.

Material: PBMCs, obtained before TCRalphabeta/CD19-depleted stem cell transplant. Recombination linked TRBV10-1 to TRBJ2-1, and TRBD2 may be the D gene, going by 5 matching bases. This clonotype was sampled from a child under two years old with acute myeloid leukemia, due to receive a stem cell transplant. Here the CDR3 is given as CASSESASPREQFF. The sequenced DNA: TGCGCCAGCAGTGAGTCAGCTAGCCCCCGTGAGCAGTTCTTC.